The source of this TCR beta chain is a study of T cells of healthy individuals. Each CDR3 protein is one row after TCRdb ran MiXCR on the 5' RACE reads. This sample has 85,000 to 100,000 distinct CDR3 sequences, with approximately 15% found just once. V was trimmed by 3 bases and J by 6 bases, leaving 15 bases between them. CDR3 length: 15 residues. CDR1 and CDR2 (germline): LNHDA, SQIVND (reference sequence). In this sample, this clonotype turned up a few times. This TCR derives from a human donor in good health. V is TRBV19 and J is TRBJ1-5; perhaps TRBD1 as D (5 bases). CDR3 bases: TGTGCCAGTAGTATTTTAGGGGCGGGCAGTCAGCCCCAGCATTTT. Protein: CASSILGAGSQPQHF.